The text below deals with one TCR beta chain. In germline, CDR1 is SGHRS, CDR2 YFSETQ. The CDR3 extends over 15 amino acids. V lost 0 bases and J lost 8; bases outside the gene matches: 8. The data were taken from a study of shared clonotypes between healthy human individuals. Sequencing used immunoSEQ multiplex PCR; TCRdb keeps in-frame clones, though not all of them. The table has 2 million or so clones, 85% to 95% seen once. The V and J genes are TRBV5-1 and TRBJ2-1; 7 bases line up with TRBD2. This clonotype was sampled from a man between 18 and 35 years old in good health. The sample was naive CD4+ T cells sorted from blood. Subset described: CD45RA+ positively selected. The CDR3 coding sequence is TGCGCCAGCAGCTTGGATGGCGGGAGTTATGATGAGCAGTTCTTC. Residues: CASSLDGGSYDEQFF.